This TCR beta chain is from a study of T-cell reconstitution after alpha-beta-depleted transplantation in children. Study outcomes and limitations: Surviving recipient T cells and thymic progenitors accounted for the high day-60 TCRbeta diversity observed in some patients. T-cell numbers and diversity one year post-transplant derived largely from freshly generated T cells. Alpha-beta T cells present about two months after transplant were reported to originate from several hundred expanded graft clones.

This clonotype showed up just a few times. Its antigen remains unknown. The germline CDR1 and CDR2 sequences are SGHRS and YFSETQ. The CDR3 covers 14 residues. Unmatched junction bases numbered 3, after V lost 0 bases and J lost 5 bases. Preparing the TCRbeta library involved the use of unique molecular identifiers. TCRdb independently ran MiXCR on the PCR reads; one entry per CDR3 protein. The table lists about 250,000 distinct CDR3 sequences, around 25% of them singletons. The receptor was derived from a female patient between 2 and 15 years old who had a stem cell transplant for congenital amegakaryocytic thrombocytopenia, so the T cells may come from the graft donor. The J gene is TRBJ1-2, the V gene TRBV5-1; 8 bases are a match to TRBD1. Sequenced here: PBMCs, mostly from graft donor cells, sampled 360 days after TCRalphabeta/CD19-depleted stem cell transplant. The CDR3 DNA follows: TGCGCCAGCAGCTTGGCCACAGGGGGTTATGGCTACACCTTC. Its translation is CASSLATGGYGYTF.